These 16 T cell receptor beta chains share one sample of origin, sequenced in a study of blood T cell repertoires in COVID-19. Produced via immunoSEQ multiplex PCR; TCRdb's table is partial and in-frame only. There are 350,000 to 450,000 clones in the sample; around nine tenths occur only once, and 1.2% to 1.5% lies in the top ten. The sequenced material came from PBMCs or T cells enriched from blood (not recorded which). These receptors were collected from a woman aged 18-30 years who had been exposed to COVID-19.

V gene TRBV11-2 combines with J gene TRBJ1-5, with 7 positions matching TRBD1. J was trimmed by 0 bases and V by 5 bases; bases with no gene match: 4. The CDR3 consists of 15 residues. The V gene's germline CDR1 is SGHAT and CDR2 FQNNGV. In DNA, the CDR3 is TGTGCCAGCAGCCGGGGACAGTATAGCAATCAGCCCCAGCATTTT. Translating gives CASSRGQYSNQPQHF.

The gene calls are TRBV29-1 and TRBJ1-2; a weak D match, TRBD1 (6 bases). V lost 6 bases to trimming and J lost 1 base, with 21 bases between them. CDR3 length: 16 residues. CDR1 and CDR2 from the germline V gene are SQVTM and ANQGSEA. CDR3 bases: TGCAGCGTCCCCCCCCCGGCAGGGGCTATTAACTATGGCTACACCTTC. This gives the protein CSVPPPAGAINYGYTF. The whole variable domain, filled in from reference TRBV29-1 and TRBJ1-2, reads SAVISQKPSRDICQRGTSLTIQCQVDSQVTMMFWYRQQPGQSLTLIATANQGSEATYESGFVIDKFPISRPNLTFSTLTVSNMSPEDSSIYLCSVPPPAGAINYGYTFGSGTRLTVV.

This clone was detected a few times. The V and J genes are TRBV24-1 and TRBJ2-2; 8 bases are a match to TRBD1. V lost 4 bases to trimming and J lost 0 bases; unmatched junction nucleotides: 3. The germline gives CDR1 KGHDR, CDR2 SFDVKD. There are 16 residues in the CDR3. The CDR3 is CATSDTGQANTGELFF. Here the CDR3 DNA reads TGTGCCACCAGTGACACGGGACAGGCGAACACCGGGGAGCTGTTTTTT.

This sequence joins TRBV27 and TRBJ1-3, with TRBD1 identical over 9 bases. Trimming cost V 6 bases and J 1 base; bases outside gene matches: 7. The CDR3 length is 16 residues. Looked up from germline, CDR1 is MNHEY and CDR2 is SMNVEV (reference sequence). The CDR3 nucleotides are TGTGCCAGCAGCTCCGGGACAGGGAATTCTGGAAACACCATATATTTT. Translating it yields CASSSGTGNSGNTIYF.

The rearrangement joins TRBV5-1 to TRBJ1-1; no clear D. V was cut by 0 bases and J by 1 base, with 7 bases left in between. Germline CDR1 is SGHRS and CDR2 is YFSETQ. The CDR3 loop spans 14 amino acids. The CDR3 DNA is TGCGCCAGCAGCTTGGCGTTACAGAACACTGAAGCTTTCTTT. Translation: CASSLALQNTEAFF.

The chain combines TRBV6-1 with TRBJ2-4, with a tentative D call TRBD2 (5 bases). Germline CDR1 and CDR2: MNHNS and SASEGT. V lost 3 bases and J lost 1, with 10 bases in between. The CDR3 spans 15 residues. Here the CDR3 reads CASSDRGLAKNIQYF. The CDR3 DNA is TGTGCCAGCAGTGATAGAGGGTTGGCCAAAAACATTCAGTACTTC.

J is TRBJ2-7 and V is TRBV25-1, with D perhaps TRBD2 (5 bases). CDR1 and CDR2 (germline): MGHDK, SYGVNS. The germline V and J ends were trimmed by 3 bases and 1 base, with 7 bases remaining between them. This CDR3 is built from 13 residues. The DNA for the CDR3 is TGTGCCAGCAGTGAGGGAGCGTCCTACGAGCAGTACTTC. Amino acid sequence: CASSEGASYEQYF.

This chain connects TRBV13 to TRBJ2-7; D perhaps matches TRBD2 (5 bases). V was clipped by 4 bases and J by 5 bases, with 15 bases between them. CDR3 size: 14 residues. CDR1 is PRHDT and CDR2 is FYEKMQ in the germline V gene (reference sequence). The DNA for the CDR3 is TGTGCCAGCAGCTCCCCCGCAGGAGGCGACGAGCAGTACTTC. Its translation: CASSSPAGGDEQYF.

Turning to this clone: The same CDR3 arises from other DNA sequences in this sample as well. V usage is TRBV28 and J usage is TRBJ1-5; 9 nucleotides line up with TRBD1. Germline CDR1 and CDR2: MDHEN and SYDVKM. Unmatched junction bases numbered 5, after V lost 4 bases and J lost 4 bases. The CDR3 is made up of 15 amino acids. In DNA form, the CDR3 reads TGTGCCAGCAGTTCACAGGGGGCGAGGAATCAGCCCCAGCATTTT. Its protein is CASSSQGARNQPQHF.

This clone was detected once. This chain connects TRBV5-6 to TRBJ2-7; 7 bases line up with TRBD1. Trimming at V came to 0 bases and at J to 3 bases, leaving 6 bases not matched to a gene. The germline V gene encodes CDR1 SGHDT and CDR2 YYEEEE. The CDR3 loop spans 15 amino acids. In nucleotides, the CDR3 is TGTGCCAGCAGCTTGGGACTTGACAGGGTCTACGAGCAGTACTTC. Translation gives CASSLGLDRVYEQYF.

This CDR3 reads CASSLTSGASDTQYF. The CDR3 DNA sequence: TGTGCCAGCAGCTTAACTAGCGGGGCCTCAGATACGCAGTATTTT. The chain couples TRBV7-6 to TRBJ2-3; 10 nucleotides match TRBD2. This CDR3 has 15 amino acids. Per the germline V gene, CDR1 is SGHVS and CDR2 is FNYEAQ. Germline trimming cut 2 bases from V and 4 bases from J; bases unmatched to any gene: 3.

This chain uses TRBV28 with TRBJ1-3; 12 bases map to TRBD1. V lost 6 bases to trimming and J lost 6 bases; unmatched junction nucleotides: 12. Germline V gene lookup returns CDR1 MDHEN and CDR2 SYDVKM. The CDR3 sequence is 17 residues long. CDR3 in amino acids: CASRSLGDRGRENTIYF. The CDR3 coding sequence is TGTGCCAGCAGATCCTTAGGGGACAGGGGGCGGGAAAACACCATATATTTT.

This chain uses TRBV27 with TRBJ1-5, with D uncertain. V was cut by 0 bases and J by 2 bases, with 8 bases left in between. CDR3 length: 15 residues. Germline V gene lookup returns CDR1 MNHEY and CDR2 SMNVEV (reference sequence). The CDR3 DNA reads TGTGCCAGCAGTTTATCGCGGCTTGGCAATCAGCCCCAGCATTTT. This encodes CASSLSRLGNQPQHF.

V gene TRBV28 combines with J gene TRBJ2-7; TRBD1 matches 8 bases. Germline loops: CDR1 MDHEN, CDR2 SYDVKM. CDR3 length: 14 amino acids. The V and J ends lost 4 bases and 4 bases, in that order; junction bases with no gene match: 6. The CDR3 reads CASSSGQGIYEQYF. In DNA form, the CDR3 reads TGTGCCAGCAGTTCCGGACAGGGTATTTACGAGCAGTACTTC.

The chain uses TRBV7-8 and TRBJ1-1; D is ambiguous. Germline assignment: CDR1 SGHVS and CDR2 FQNEAQ. Trimming removed 1 base at V and 8 bases at J, with 11 bases between. The CDR3 spans 13 residues. The CDR3 here is CASSLVVEAEAFF. CDR3 DNA sequence: TGTGCCAGCAGCTTAGTCGTAGAGGCGGAAGCTTTCTTT. The full variable domain, in which reference TRBV7-8 and TRBJ1-1 provide the parts outside the CDR3, is GAGVSQSPRYKVAKRGQDVALRCDPISGHVSLFWYQQALGQGPEFLTYFQNEAQLDKSGLPSDRFFAERPEGSVSTLKIQRTQQEDSAVYLCASSLVVEAEAFFGQGTRLTVV.

The rearrangement links TRBV5-1 to TRBJ1-3; a weak D match, TRBD1 (6 bases). This CDR3 is 17 amino acids long. Looked up from germline, CDR1 is SGHRS and CDR2 is YFSETQ. V lost 0 bases and J lost 0, with 13 bases in between. The DNA of the CDR3 is TGCGCCAGCAGCTTGGCCGTGGGGGACAACTCTGGAAACACCATATATTTT. Translating gives CASSLAVGDNSGNTIYF.